The 16 T cell receptor beta chains in this list originate from one sample, sequenced in a study of blood T cell repertoires in COVID-19. Clones were read by immunoSEQ multiplex PCR, and TCRdb kept only the in-frame ones, dropping some. The sample carries roughly 37,000 clones, approximately 86% recorded once. Material for sequencing was peripheral blood. Receptor source: a human donor in a cohort sampled during active COVID-19.

This clone was detected a few times. The chain links TRBV14 to TRBJ1-2; D possibly corresponds to TRBD1 (6 bases). This CDR3 region has 16 residues. Germline CDR1 reads SGHDN; CDR2 reads FVKESK. V shed 3 bases and J shed 10 bases, with 24 bases lying between them. In nucleotides, the CDR3 is TGTGCCAGCAGCCACAGAGCAGGGGCAATAGGTGCGGTCTACACCTTC. This gives the protein CASSHRAGAIGAVYTF. Full variable domain (missing parts from reference TRBV14 and TRBJ1-2): EAGVTQFPSHSVIEKGQTVTLRCDPISGHDNLYWYRRVMGKEIKFLLHFVKESKQDESGMPNNRFLAERTGGTYSTLKVQPAELEDSGVYFCASSHRAGAIGAVYTFGSGTRLTVV.

The chain employs TRBV7-2 and TRBJ1-3; 7 bases align to TRBD1. V trimming: 5 bases; J trimming: 5 bases; junction bases outside the gene matches: 6. Germline V CDR1 and CDR2: SGHTA, FQGNSA. The CDR3 spans 14 residues. CDR3 sequence: CASSRDRARNTIYF. For the CDR3, the DNA is TGTGCCAGCAGCCGTGACAGGGCACGAAACACCATATATTTT.

The chain has TRBV2 and TRBJ2-1; TRBD2 agrees at 13 bases. The trim removed 2 bases at V and 8 bases at J, leaving 6 bases unmatched. Germline V lookup: CDR1 SNHLY, CDR2 FYNNEI. The CDR3 consists of 16 residues. The CDR3 DNA reads as TGTGCCAGCAGTGAACAACTAGCGGGGGGGTTCGATGAGCAGTTCTTC. Encoded protein: CASSEQLAGGFDEQFF. Filled out from reference TRBV2 and TRBJ2-1, the complete variable domain reads EPEVTQTPSHQVTQMGQEVILRCVPISNHLYFYWYRQILGQKVEFLVSFYNNEISEKSEIFDDQFSVERPDGSNFTLKIRSTKLEDSAMYFCASSEQLAGGFDEQFFGPGTRLTVL.

The chain recombines TRBV11-2 with TRBJ2-7, with 9 bases that match TRBD1. The germline V gene encodes CDR1 SGHAT and CDR2 FQNNGV. Trimming at V came to 6 bases and at J to 3 bases, leaving 6 bases not matched to a gene. The CDR3 is made up of 14 amino acids. As DNA, the CDR3 is TGTGCCAGCAGGCGGACAGGGGACTTCTACGAGCAGTACTTC. Protein: CASRRTGDFYEQYF.

This chain connects TRBV7-3 to TRBJ2-1; no clear D gene. The CDR3 consists of 13 residues. Trimming took 5 bases from V and 8 from J, leaving 13 bases between them. Germline V lookup: CDR1 SGHTA, CDR2 FQGTGA. CDR3 nucleotide sequence: TGTGCCAGCAGCGTAGCTGGGTTCGATGAGCAGTTCTTC. This translates into CASSVAGFDEQFF.

The chain is built from TRBV19 and TRBJ2-7; possibly TRBD1 for D (6 bases). CDR3 length: 14 amino acids. Germline CDR1 and CDR2: LNHDA and SQIVND (reference sequence). The V gene lost 3 bases and the J gene lost 4 bases, with 13 bases spanning the gap. CDR3 in DNA: TGTGCCAGTAGTATGAACAGGGATAGTTACGAGCAGTACTTC. This sequence encodes CASSMNRDSYEQYF.

CDR3 in DNA: TGTGCCAGCAGCTTGGACCGGTTAATCTATGGCTACACCTTC. Its translation: CASSLDRLIYGYTF. This sequence joins TRBV5-6 and TRBJ1-2; D uncertain. CDR1 and CDR2 from the germline V gene are SGHDT and YYEEEE. Trimming pared 0 bases from V and 4 bases from J, leaving 10 bases between. This CDR3 comprises 14 residues. Filled out from reference TRBV5-6 and TRBJ1-2, the complete variable domain reads DAGVTQSPTHLIKTRGQQVTLRCSPKSGHDTVSWYQQALGQGPQFIFQYYEEEERQRGNFPDRFSGHQFPNYSSELNVNALLLGDSALYLCASSLDRLIYGYTFGSGTRLTVV.

The chain employs TRBV30 and TRBJ1-1; D gene ambiguous. From germline, CDR1 is GTSNPN and CDR2 SVGIG (reference sequence). The ends were cut back, 3 bases at V and 10 bases at J, with 15 bases in the middle. The CDR3 length is 12 residues. The CDR3 is CAWRTTVRLAFF. As DNA, the CDR3 is TGTGCCTGGAGGACAACGGTTCGCCTAGCTTTCTTT.

The V call is TRBV3-1 (or the pseudogene TRBV3-2), the J call TRBJ1-4; 10 nucleotides agree with TRBD1. V lost 4 bases, J lost 2 bases, and 7 bases stayed unmatched. Germline CDR1 and CDR2: LGHDT and YNNKEL (reference sequence). The CDR3 covers 17 residues. The CDR3 is CASSPLGQGLTNEKLFF. The CDR3 nucleotides read TGTGCCAGCAGCCCCTTGGGACAGGGGCTGACTAATGAAAAACTGTTTTTT.

The chain links TRBV5-4 to TRBJ2-1; 8 bases are a match to TRBD2. CDR3 size: 16 residues. From germline, CDR1 is SGHNT and CDR2 YYREEE (reference sequence). J lost 6 bases, V lost 4 bases, and 12 bases had no gene match. For the CDR3, the DNA is TGTGCCAGCAGCGGAAAATTCGGGGGGGCGGTCAATGAGCAGTTCTTC. Protein: CASSGKFGGAVNEQFF.

This chain connects TRBV14 to TRBJ2-3, with 12 bases aligning to TRBD2. Trimming at V came to 1 base and at J to 5 bases, leaving 4 bases not matched to a gene. The length of the CDR3 is 16 residues. The germline gives CDR1 SGHDN, CDR2 FVKESK. CDR3 region: CASSQGLAGALDTQYF. CDR3 coding DNA: TGTGCCAGCAGCCAAGGACTAGCGGGGGCTCTAGATACGCAGTATTTT.

This chain links TRBV5-4 with TRBJ1-1, with TRBD1 as a possible D gene (5 bases). CDR3 length: 15 residues. The germline V and J ends were trimmed by 3 bases and 1 base, with 13 bases remaining between them. Germline CDR1 is SGHNT and CDR2 is YYREEE (reference sequence). The CDR3 loop is CASSWGGDRNTEAFF. Written as DNA, the CDR3 is TGTGCCAGCAGCTGGGGGGGTGACAGGAACACTGAAGCTTTCTTT.

The V gene is TRBV6-5, the J gene TRBJ2-1; D is undetermined. The CDR3 has 15 residues. Trimming shortened V by 0 bases and J by 6 bases, and 12 bases separated the two germline ends. Germline V CDR1 and CDR2: MNHEY, SVGAGI. In DNA, the CDR3 is TGTGCCAGCAGTTACTCGGAGCTCGGCGGCAATGAGCAGTTCTTC. Amino acids: CASSYSELGGNEQFF.

This clone was seen only once. The rearrangement links TRBV28 to TRBJ1-2, with 9 nucleotides matching TRBD1. V lost 3 bases and J lost 4; bases outside the gene matches: 6. Germline-derived CDR1 and CDR2 are MDHEN and SYDVKM. The CDR3 runs 15 residues. DNA of the CDR3: TGTGCCAGCAGTTTCGGGACAGGGCAGAGCTATGGCTACACCTTC. Protein product: CASSFGTGQSYGYTF.

CDR3 sequence (DNA): TGTGCCAGCAGCTGGGGACTAGCGGGGGGGTACAATGAGCAGTTCTTC. Amino acids: CASSWGLAGGYNEQFF. The chain couples TRBV5-6 to TRBJ2-1; 16 bases are shared with TRBD2. V was clipped by 3 bases and J by 4 bases; unmatched bases: 1. This CDR3 spans 16 amino acids. CDR1 and CDR2 from the germline V gene are SGHDT and YYEEEE.

This clone came up once. The chain carries TRBV28 and TRBJ2-3, with 9 bases lining up with TRBD1. In germline, CDR1 is MDHEN, CDR2 SYDVKM. After removal of 6 bases from V and 6 bases from J, the junction contained 4 bases not matched to a gene. This CDR3 spans 13 amino acids. CDR3 loop: CASRQGARDTQYF. CDR3 nucleotides: TGTGCCAGCAGACAGGGGGCCCGCGATACGCAGTATTTT.